This T cell receptor (beta chain) was sequenced in a study of type 1 regulatory T cells. General observations from the study: Tr1 cells had a more restricted TCR repertoire than non-Tr1 cells.

Trimming removed 3 bases from V and 0 bases from J; junction bases left unmatched: 7. This CDR3 has 17 residues. CDR1 KGHSH and CDR2 LQKENI come from the germline V gene. As regards this clonotype: The antigen remains unidentified.

In TCRdb, the reads were re-called with MiXCR into one record per CDR3 protein. This table has tens of thousands of distinct CDR3 sequences, around 21% appearing once. This sequence joins TRBV18 and TRBJ2-1; 8 bases are a match to TRBD2. The sequence derives from a human donor in good health. The sequenced sample consisted of cultured type 1 regulatory T (Tr1) cells, either the whole culture or a sorted fraction (not recorded which). The CDR3 is CASSPGSGKGSYNEQFF. The CDR3 DNA follows: TGTGCCAGCTCACCGGGTAGCGGGAAGGGCTCCTACAATGAGCAGTTCTTC.